This TCR beta chain was recovered during a study of breast tumors, draining lymph nodes, adjacent tissues. Study-wide findings and caveats: Most tumor T cells seemingly derive from lymph node, then expand in tumor. Compared with basal-like, luminal-like tumors shared significantly more repertoire with nontumor tissue. That most tumor T cells come from lymph nodes remained unproven. Tumor TCR diversity was below lymph nodes but above nontumor tissue.

Breast cancer patients provided tissue from their axillary draining lymph nodes. Ten or more counts support this clonotype. What it binds is not known. TCRdb re-called the multiplex PCR reads with MiXCR, one entry per CDR3 protein. The top ten hold over 3.5% of the sample, which has approximately 170,000 distinct CDR3 sequences, about 30% seen once. The CDR3 totals 13 residues. The V end was cut by 5 bases, the J end by 7 bases, with 15 bases between. Germline CDR1 and CDR2: LNHDA and SQIVND (reference sequence). This TCR was recovered from a female donor with breast cancer. Some clones in this sample may be carry-over from other donors' samples. Sequenced input: axillary lymph node tissue. The genes are TRBV19 and TRBJ2-7, with TRBD1 as a possible D gene (5 bases). CDR3 amino acids: CASSPTGATEQYF. Written as DNA, the CDR3 is TGTGCCAGTAGTCCTACAGGTGCTACTGAGCAGTACTTC.